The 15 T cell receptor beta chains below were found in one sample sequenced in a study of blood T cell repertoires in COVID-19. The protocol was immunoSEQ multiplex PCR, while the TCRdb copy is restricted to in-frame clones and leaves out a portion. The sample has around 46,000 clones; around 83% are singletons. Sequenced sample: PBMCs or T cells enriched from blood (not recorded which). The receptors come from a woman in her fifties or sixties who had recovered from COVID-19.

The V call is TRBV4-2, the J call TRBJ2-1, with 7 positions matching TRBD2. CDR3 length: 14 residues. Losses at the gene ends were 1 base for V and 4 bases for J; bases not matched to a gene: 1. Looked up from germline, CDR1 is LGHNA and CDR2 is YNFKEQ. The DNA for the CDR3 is TGTGCCAGCAGCCAAGGGGGGGGGTACAATGAGCAGTTCTTC. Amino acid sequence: CASSQGGGYNEQFF.

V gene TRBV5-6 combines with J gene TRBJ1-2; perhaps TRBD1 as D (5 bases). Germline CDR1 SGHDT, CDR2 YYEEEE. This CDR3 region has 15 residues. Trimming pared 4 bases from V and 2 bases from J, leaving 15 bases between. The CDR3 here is CASSRNRPSNYGYTF. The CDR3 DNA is TGTGCCAGCAGCCGCAACAGGCCTTCGAACTATGGCTACACCTTC.

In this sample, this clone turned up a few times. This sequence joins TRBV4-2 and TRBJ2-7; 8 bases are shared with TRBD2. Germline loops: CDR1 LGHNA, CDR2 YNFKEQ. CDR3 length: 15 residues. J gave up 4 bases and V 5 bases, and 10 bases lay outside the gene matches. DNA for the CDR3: TGTGCCAGCAGCTTAAGCGGGGGAGAAAGATACGAGCAGTACTTC. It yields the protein CASSLSGGERYEQYF.

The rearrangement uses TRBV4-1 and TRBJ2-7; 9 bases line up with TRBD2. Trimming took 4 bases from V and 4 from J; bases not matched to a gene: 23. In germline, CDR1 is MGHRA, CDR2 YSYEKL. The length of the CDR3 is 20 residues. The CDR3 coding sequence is TGCGCCAGCAGCCCCCAGGGGGGCCCTCGTGCTAGCGGGAAGTTGTACGAGCAGTACTTC. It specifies CASSPQGGPRASGKLYEQYF.

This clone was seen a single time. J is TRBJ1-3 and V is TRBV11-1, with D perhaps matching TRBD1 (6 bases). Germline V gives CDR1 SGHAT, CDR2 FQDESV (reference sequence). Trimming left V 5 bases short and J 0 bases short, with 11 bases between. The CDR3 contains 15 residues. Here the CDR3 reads CASSKQGYSGNTIYF. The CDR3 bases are TGTGCCAGCAGCAAACAGGGTTACTCTGGAAACACCATATATTTT.

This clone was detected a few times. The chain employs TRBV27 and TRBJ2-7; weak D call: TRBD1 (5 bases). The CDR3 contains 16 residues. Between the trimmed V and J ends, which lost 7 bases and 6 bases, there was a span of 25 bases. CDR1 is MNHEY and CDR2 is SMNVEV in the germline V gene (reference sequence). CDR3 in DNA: TGTGCCAGCACTTTTAGGGGTCCGTCCGGACCAGCCGAGCAGTACTTC. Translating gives CASTFRGPSGPAEQYF.

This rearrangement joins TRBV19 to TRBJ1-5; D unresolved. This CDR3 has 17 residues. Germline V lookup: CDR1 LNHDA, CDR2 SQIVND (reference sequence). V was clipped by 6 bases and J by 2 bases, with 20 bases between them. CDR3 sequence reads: CASREGAGSGGNQPQHF. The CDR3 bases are TGTGCCAGTAGGGAAGGCGCCGGGTCCGGCGGCAATCAGCCCCAGCATTTT.

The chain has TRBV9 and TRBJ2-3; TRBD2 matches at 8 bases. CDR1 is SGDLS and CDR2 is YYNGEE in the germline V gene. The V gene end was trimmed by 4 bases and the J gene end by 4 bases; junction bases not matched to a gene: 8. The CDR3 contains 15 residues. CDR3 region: CASSLRAGGPDTQYF. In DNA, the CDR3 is TGTGCCAGCAGCCTCAGGGCGGGGGGCCCAGATACGCAGTATTTT.

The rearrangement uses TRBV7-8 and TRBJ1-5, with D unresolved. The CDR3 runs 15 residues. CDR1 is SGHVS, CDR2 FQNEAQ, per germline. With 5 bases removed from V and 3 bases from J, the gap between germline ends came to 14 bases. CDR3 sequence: CASSLVGVPNQPQHF. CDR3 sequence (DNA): TGTGCCAGCAGCCTTGTCGGGGTCCCCAATCAGCCCCAGCATTTT.

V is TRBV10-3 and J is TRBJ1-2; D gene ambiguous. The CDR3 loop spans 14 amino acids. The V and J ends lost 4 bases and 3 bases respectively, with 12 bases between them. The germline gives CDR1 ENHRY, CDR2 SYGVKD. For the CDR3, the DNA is TGTGCCATCAGTGTACAACGGCAGGACTATGGCTACACCTTC. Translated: CAISVQRQDYGYTF.

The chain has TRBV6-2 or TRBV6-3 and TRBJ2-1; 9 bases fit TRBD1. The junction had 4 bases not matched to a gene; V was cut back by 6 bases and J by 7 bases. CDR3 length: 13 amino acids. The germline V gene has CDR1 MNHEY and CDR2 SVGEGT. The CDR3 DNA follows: TGTGCCAGCAGCCGACAGGGGGGAAATGAGCAGTTCTTC. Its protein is CASSRQGGNEQFF.

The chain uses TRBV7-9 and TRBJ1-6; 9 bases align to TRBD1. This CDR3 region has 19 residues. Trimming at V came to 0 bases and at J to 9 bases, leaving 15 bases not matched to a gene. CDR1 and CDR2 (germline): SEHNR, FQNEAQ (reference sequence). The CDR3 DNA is TGTGCCAGCAGCTTAGCCCTAGACCTCCTGGACAGGGGAACTTCACCCCTCCACTTT. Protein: CASSLALDLLDRGTSPLHF.

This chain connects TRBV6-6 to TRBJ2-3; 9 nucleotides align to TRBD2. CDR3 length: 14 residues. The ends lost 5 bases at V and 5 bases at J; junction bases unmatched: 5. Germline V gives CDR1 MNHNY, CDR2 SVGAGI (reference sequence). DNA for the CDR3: TGTGCCAGCAGTGCGGGAGGGCCGAGAGATACGCAGTATTTT. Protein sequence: CASSAGGPRDTQYF.

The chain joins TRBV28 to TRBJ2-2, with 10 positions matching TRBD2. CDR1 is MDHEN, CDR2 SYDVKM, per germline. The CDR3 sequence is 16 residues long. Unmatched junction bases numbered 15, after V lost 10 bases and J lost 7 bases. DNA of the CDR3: TGTGCCACGCCGGGTGAAAGCGGGGGGGCTAACGGGGAGCTGTTTTTT. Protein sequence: CATPGESGGANGELFF.

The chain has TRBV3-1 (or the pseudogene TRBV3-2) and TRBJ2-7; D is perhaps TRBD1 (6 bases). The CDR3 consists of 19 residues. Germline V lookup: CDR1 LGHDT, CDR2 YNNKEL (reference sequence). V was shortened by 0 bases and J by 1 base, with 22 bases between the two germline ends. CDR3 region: CASSQDATSAGARSYEQYF. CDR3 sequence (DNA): TGTGCCAGCAGCCAAGATGCAACCTCGGCAGGGGCGCGGTCCTACGAGCAGTACTTC.